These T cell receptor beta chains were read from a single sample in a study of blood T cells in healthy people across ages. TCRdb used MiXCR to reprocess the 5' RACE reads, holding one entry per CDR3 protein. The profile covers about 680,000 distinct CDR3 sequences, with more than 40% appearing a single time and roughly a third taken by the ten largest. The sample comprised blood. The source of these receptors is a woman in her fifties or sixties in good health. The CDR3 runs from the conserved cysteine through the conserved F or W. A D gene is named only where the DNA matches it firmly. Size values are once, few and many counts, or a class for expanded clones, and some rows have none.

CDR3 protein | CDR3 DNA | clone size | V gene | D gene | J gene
CATSRTGGSYNEQFF | TGTGCCACCAGCAGGACAGGGGGCTCCTACAATGAGCAGTTCTTC | . | TRBV15 | TRBD1 | TRBJ2-1
CASSQGVPYNEQFF | TGTGCCAGCAGCCAGGGGGTACCCTACAATGAGCAGTTCTTC | . | TRBV3-1 | . | TRBJ2-1
CASSLTGGRAYYEQYF | TGTGCCAGCAGCTTAACTGGCGGGAGGGCTTATTACGAGCAGTACTTC | . | TRBV7-3 | TRBD2 | TRBJ2-7
CSVSPGENEKLFF | TGCAGTGTCAGCCCAGGGGAAAATGAAAAACTGTTTTTT | . | TRBV20-1 | . | TRBJ1-4
CASSLDGTGGDQPQHF | TGTGCCAGCAGCTTAGACGGGACAGGGGGCGATCAGCCCCAGCATTTT | . | TRBV7-2 | TRBD1 | TRBJ1-5
CASSQENEPYSEQFF | TGCGCCAGCAGCCAAGAGAATGAACCCTACAGTGAGCAGTTCTTC | . | TRBV4-3 | . | TRBJ2-1
CSAIPGTGGEKLFF | TGCAGTGCTATCCCCGGGACAGGTGGTGAAAAACTGTTTTTT | . | TRBV20-1 | TRBD1 | TRBJ1-4
CSVEPSGREATQYF | TGCAGCGTTGAGCCTAGCGGGAGGGAGGCGACCCAGTACTTC | . | TRBV29-1 | TRBD2 | TRBJ2-5
CASSYRGSGNSYNEQFF | TGTGCCAGCAGTTACCGGGGAAGCGGAAACTCCTACAATGAGCAGTTCTTC | many | TRBV6-5 | . | TRBJ2-1
CSASLGLAGGTSTDTQYF | TGCAGTGCTAGTCTCGGACTAGCGGGAGGAACCTCCACAGATACGCAGTATTTT | . | TRBV20-1 | TRBD2 | TRBJ2-3
CASSQDSRGYEQYF | TGCGCCAGCAGCCAAGATAGCAGGGGCTACGAGCAGTACTTC | . | TRBV4-3 | . | TRBJ2-7
CASSLGGRVGDTQYF | TGTGCCAGCAGCTTAGGGGGCAGGGTCGGGGATACGCAGTATTTT | many | TRBV7-2 | . | TRBJ2-3
CSVMGLAGESSTDTQYF | TGCAGCGTTATGGGACTAGCGGGGGAGTCTAGCACAGATACGCAGTATTTT | . | TRBV29-1 | TRBD2 | TRBJ2-3
CASSLTAFSGANVLTF | TGTGCCAGCAGCTTGACAGCGTTCTCTGGGGCCAACGTCCTGACTTTC | few | TRBV5-4 | . | TRBJ2-6
CASSLRVHGANVLTF | TGTGCCAGCAGCTTAAGGGTGCATGGGGCCAACGTCCTGACTTTC | few | TRBV7-2 | . | TRBJ2-6
CASSQDRGPWNTEAFF | TGTGCCAGCAGTCAGGACAGGGGGCCATGGAACACTGAAGCTTTCTTT | . | TRBV6-2/TRBV6-3 | TRBD1 | TRBJ1-1
CASSLSHGAGTANYGYTF | TGTGCCAGCAGTTTATCGCACGGAGCCGGGACAGCAAACTATGGCTACACCTTC | . | TRBV12-3/TRBV12-4 | TRBD1 | TRBJ1-2
CASSQDSTGSYGYTF | TGCGCCAGCAGCCAAGATTCGACAGGATCCTATGGCTACACCTTC | . | TRBV4-3 | . | TRBJ1-2
CASSQGLSPSVQETQYF | TGTGCCAGCAGCCAAGGTTTGAGCCCATCAGTTCAAGAGACCCAGTACTTC | . | TRBV4-2 | . | TRBJ2-5
CASGRDTQYF | TGTGCCAGCGGTAGAGATACGCAGTATTTT | . | TRBV6-2/TRBV6-3 | . | TRBJ2-3
CSAYRGSADTQYF | TGCAGTGCTTACAGGGGGTCGGCAGATACGCAGTATTTT | . | TRBV20-1 | TRBD1 | TRBJ2-3
CASSEGGGLGKLFF | TGTGCCAGCAGTGAAGGAGGAGGTCTCGGAAAACTGTTTTTT | . | TRBV2 | . | TRBJ1-4
CASSSQGPNSGNTIYF | TGTGCCAGCAGCTCACAGGGTCCCAACTCTGGAAACACCATATATTTT | . | TRBV7-3 | . | TRBJ1-3
CASCAGLAGAIEQFF | TGCGCCAGTTGCGCGGGGCTAGCGGGAGCCATTGAGCAGTTCTTC | . | TRBV5-1 | TRBD2 | TRBJ2-1
CASSPAPRDSLIAKNIQYF | TGTGCCAGCAGCCCAGCACCCCGGGACAGTCTCATAGCCAAAAACATTCAGTACTTC | few | TRBV7-2 | TRBD1 | TRBJ2-4
CSASGTGRGRQETQYF | TGCAGTGCTTCCGGGACAGGGAGAGGGAGACAAGAGACCCAGTACTTC | few | TRBV20-1 | TRBD1 | TRBJ2-5
CASSYRIYEQYF | TGTGCCAGCAGTTACAGGATCTACGAGCAGTACTTC | . | TRBV6-6 | . | TRBJ2-7
CASSPSAVPGVGANVLTF | TGTGCCAGCTCACCATCGGCGGTCCCTGGGGTTGGGGCCAACGTCCTGACTTTC | once | TRBV18 | . | TRBJ2-6
CASSLVRGDSQPQHF | TGTGCCAGCAGCTTAGTCAGGGGTGATAGTCAGCCCCAGCATTTT | . | TRBV7-2 | . | TRBJ1-5
CSAKDVRTYNEQFF | TGCAGTGCTAAAGACGTAAGGACCTACAATGAGCAGTTCTTC | once | TRBV20-1 | . | TRBJ2-1
CASSLRLAEWTDTQYF | TGTGCCAGCAGCCTTAGACTAGCGGAGTGGACAGATACGCAGTATTTT | once | TRBV9 | TRBD2 | TRBJ2-3
CASSTGLAGGMRFF | TGTGCCAGCAGCACGGGACTAGCGGGAGGAATGCGGTTCTTC | few | TRBV5-8 | TRBD2 | TRBJ2-1
CASSRQEGYNEQYF | TGCGCCAGCAGTAGACAGGAGGGTTACAATGAGCAGTACTTC | few | TRBV4-3 | . | TRBJ2-5
CASSLVAGALYEQYF | TGTGCCAGCAGTTTAGTGGCGGGAGCTCTGTACGAGCAGTACTTC | . | TRBV12-3/TRBV12-4 | TRBD2 | TRBJ2-7
CASARAATKSYEQYF | TGTGCCAGCGCAAGGGCAGCGACAAAGTCCTACGAGCAGTACTTC | . | TRBV6-5 | . | TRBJ2-7
CASSAGPYSGRAMDTQYF | TGTGCCAGCAGTGCGGGGCCCTATAGCGGGAGGGCCATGGATACGCAGTATTTT | . | TRBV6-4 | TRBD2 | TRBJ2-3
CATSGQTYEQYF | TGTGCCACCTCGGGACAGACCTACGAGCAGTACTTC | few | TRBV10-3 | TRBD1 | TRBJ2-7
CASSGTSGIGYEQYF | TGTGCCAGCAGCGGAACTAGCGGGATAGGCTACGAGCAGTACTTC | . | TRBV9 | TRBD2 | TRBJ2-7
CASSELIGTEYNEQFF | TGTGCCAGCAGTGAATTGATAGGGACAGAATACAATGAGCAGTTCTTC | . | TRBV25-1 | TRBD1 | TRBJ2-1
CASSQVAGVEQYF | TGTGCCAGCAGCCAAGTGGCAGGGGTCGAGCAGTACTTC | many | TRBV3-1 | . | TRBJ2-7
CSAIRDIPYEQYF | TGCAGTGCTATCCGGGACATACCCTACGAGCAGTACTTC | many | TRBV20-1 | . | TRBJ2-7
CASSLISGSHEQYF | TGTGCCAGCAGCTTGATTAGCGGGAGCCACGAGCAGTACTTC | . | TRBV5-6 | TRBD2 | TRBJ2-7
CSSQLQETQYF | TGCAGCTCACAGCTACAAGAGACCCAGTACTTC | . | TRBV20-1 | . | TRBJ2-5
CASSVAAKNIQYF | TGTGCCAGCAGCGTAGCTGCCAAAAACATTCAGTACTTC | few | TRBV7-8 | . | TRBJ2-4
CASSVMGGEDEQYF | TGTGCCAGCAGCGTCATGGGGGGCGAGGACGAGCAGTACTTC | . | TRBV9 | . | TRBJ2-7
CASSLSRASGRSADTQYF | TGTGCCAGCAGTTTATCCCGGGCTAGCGGGAGGTCGGCAGATACGCAGTATTTT | . | TRBV28 | TRBD2 | TRBJ2-3
CASTYGYNEQYF | TGTGCCAGCACCTACGGCTACAATGAGCAGTACTTC | . | TRBV5-6 | . | TRBJ2-7
CASSKDRGPYGQYF | TGTGCCAGCAGCAAAGACAGGGGGCCCTACGGGCAGTACTTC | . | TRBV3-1 | TRBD1 | TRBJ2-7
CSVANTPTEQYF | TGCAGCGTTGCAAACACCCCTACAGAGCAGTACTTC | many | TRBV29-1 | . | TRBJ2-7
CSARDPIVTEAFF | TGCAGTGCCAGAGATCCGATAGTCACTGAAGCTTTCTTT | . | TRBV20-1 | . | TRBJ1-1